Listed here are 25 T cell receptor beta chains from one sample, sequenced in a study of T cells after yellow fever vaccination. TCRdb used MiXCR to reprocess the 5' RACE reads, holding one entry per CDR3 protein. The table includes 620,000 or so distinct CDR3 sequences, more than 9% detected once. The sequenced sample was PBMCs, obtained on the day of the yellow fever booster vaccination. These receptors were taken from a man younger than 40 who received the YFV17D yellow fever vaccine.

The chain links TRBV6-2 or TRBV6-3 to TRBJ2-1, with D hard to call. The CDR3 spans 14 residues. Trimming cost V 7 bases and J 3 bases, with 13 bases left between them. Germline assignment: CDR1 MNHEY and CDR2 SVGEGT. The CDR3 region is CASMGSTYYNEQFF. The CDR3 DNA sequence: TGTGCCAGCATGGGTAGCACTTACTACAATGAGCAGTTCTTC.

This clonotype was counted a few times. CDR3 loop: CSADQGTSGVERETQYF. CDR3 sequence (DNA): TGCAGTGCTGACCAGGGGACTAGCGGGGTGGAGAGGGAGACCCAGTACTTC. This sequence joins TRBV20-1 and TRBJ2-5, with 13 bases identical to TRBD2. Germline CDR1 is DFQATT and CDR2 is SNEGSKA (reference sequence). V gave up 5 bases and J gave up 5 bases; unmatched junction bases: 14. This CDR3 is 17 amino acids long.

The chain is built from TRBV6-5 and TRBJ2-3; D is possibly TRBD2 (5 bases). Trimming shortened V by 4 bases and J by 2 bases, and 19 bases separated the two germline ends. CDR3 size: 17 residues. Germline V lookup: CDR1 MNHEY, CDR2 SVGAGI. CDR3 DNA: TGTGCCAGCAGTTCCTCGGAACGGGGAGTAATCACAGATACGCAGTATTTT. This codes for CASSSSERGVITDTQYF.

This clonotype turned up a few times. Written as DNA, the CDR3 is TGCAGCGTTAACGGACTAGCGGGAGATACGCAGTATTTT. Its protein is CSVNGLAGDTQYF. The V call is TRBV29-1, the J call TRBJ2-3; TRBD2 matches 11 bases. V was pared by 5 bases and J by 5 bases, with 3 bases of the junction left unmatched. The germline gives CDR1 SQVTM, CDR2 ANQGSEA. This CDR3 contains 13 residues.

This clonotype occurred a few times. Here the CDR3 DNA reads TGTGCCAGCGCCCCGACAGTGTGGGATCAGCCCCAGCATTTT. This encodes CASAPTVWDQPQHF. V is TRBV6-1 and J is TRBJ1-5, with a tentative D call TRBD1 (5 bases). The CDR3 loop spans 14 amino acids. Germline assignment: CDR1 MNHNS and CDR2 SASEGT. Trimming pared 8 bases from V and 5 bases from J, leaving 16 bases between.

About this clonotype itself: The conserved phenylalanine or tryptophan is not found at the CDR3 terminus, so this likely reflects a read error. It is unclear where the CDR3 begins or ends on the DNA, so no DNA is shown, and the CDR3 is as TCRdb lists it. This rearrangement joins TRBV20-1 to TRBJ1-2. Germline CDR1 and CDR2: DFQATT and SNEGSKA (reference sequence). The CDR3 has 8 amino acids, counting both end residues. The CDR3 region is CSARGLLS.

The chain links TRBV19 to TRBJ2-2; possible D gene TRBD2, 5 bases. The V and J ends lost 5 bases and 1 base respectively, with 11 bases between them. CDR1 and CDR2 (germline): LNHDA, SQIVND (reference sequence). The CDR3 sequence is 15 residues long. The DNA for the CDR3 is TGTGCCAGTAGTGGGAGACCGATGAACACCGGGGAGCTGTTTTTT. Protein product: CASSGRPMNTGELFF.

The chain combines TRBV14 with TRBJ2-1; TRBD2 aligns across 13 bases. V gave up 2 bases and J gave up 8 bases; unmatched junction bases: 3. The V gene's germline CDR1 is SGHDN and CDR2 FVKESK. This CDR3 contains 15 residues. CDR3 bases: TGTGCCAGCAGCCAACCGGGACTAGCGGGATATGAGCAGTTCTTC. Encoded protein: CASSQPGLAGYEQFF.

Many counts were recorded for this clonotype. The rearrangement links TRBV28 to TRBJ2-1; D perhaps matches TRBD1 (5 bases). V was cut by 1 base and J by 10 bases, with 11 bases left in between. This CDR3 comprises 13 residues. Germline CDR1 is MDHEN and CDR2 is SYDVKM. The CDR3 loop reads CASSLSNRFEQFF. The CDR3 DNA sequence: TGTGCCAGCAGTTTATCTAACAGGTTCGAGCAGTTCTTC.

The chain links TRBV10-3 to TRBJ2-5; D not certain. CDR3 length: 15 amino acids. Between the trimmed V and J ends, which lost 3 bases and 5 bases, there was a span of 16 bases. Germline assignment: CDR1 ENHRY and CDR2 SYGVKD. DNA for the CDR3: TGTGCCATCAGTGATCCCCGTTCCTTCGGGGAGACCCAGTACTTC. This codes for CAISDPRSFGETQYF.

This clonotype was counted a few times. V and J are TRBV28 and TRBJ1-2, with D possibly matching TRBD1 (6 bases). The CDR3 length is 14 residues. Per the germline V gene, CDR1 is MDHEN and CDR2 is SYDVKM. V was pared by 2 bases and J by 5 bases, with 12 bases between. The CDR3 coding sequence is TGTGCCAGCAGTTTACCGGGGGCGAGGTATGGCTACACCTTC. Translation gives CASSLPGARYGYTF.

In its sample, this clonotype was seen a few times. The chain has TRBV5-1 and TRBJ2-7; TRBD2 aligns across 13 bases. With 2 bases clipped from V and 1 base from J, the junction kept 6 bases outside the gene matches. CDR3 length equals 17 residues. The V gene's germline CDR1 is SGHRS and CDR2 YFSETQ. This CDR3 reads CASSLSRTSGRSYEQYF. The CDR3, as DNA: TGCGCCAGCAGCTTATCGCGGACTAGCGGGAGATCCTACGAGCAGTACTTC.

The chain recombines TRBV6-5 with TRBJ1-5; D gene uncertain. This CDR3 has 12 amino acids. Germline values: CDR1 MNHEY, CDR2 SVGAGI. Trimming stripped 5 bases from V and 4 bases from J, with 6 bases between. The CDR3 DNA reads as TGTGCCAGCAGTACGAGGAATCAGCCCCAGCATTTT. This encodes CASSTRNQPQHF.

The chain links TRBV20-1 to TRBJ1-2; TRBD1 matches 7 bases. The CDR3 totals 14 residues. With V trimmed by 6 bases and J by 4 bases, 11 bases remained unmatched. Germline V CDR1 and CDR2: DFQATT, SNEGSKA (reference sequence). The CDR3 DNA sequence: TGCAGTGCCAAACCTGGACAGGCCCTCTATGGCTACACCTTC. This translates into CSAKPGQALYGYTF.

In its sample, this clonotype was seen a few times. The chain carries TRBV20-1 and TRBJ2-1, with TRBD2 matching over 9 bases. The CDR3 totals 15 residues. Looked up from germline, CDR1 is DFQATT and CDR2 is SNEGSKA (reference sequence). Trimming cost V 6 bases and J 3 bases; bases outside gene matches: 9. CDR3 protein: CSAATGSGSYNEQFF. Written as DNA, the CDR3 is TGCAGTGCAGCCACAGGTAGCGGGAGCTACAATGAGCAGTTCTTC.

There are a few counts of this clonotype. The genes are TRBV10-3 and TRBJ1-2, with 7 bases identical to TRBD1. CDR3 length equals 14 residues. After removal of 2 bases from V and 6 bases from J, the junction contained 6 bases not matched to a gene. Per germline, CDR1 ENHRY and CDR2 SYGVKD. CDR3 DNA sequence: TGTGCCATCAGTGAGGACAGGGAAGCGGATGGCTACACCTTC. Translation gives CAISEDREADGYTF.

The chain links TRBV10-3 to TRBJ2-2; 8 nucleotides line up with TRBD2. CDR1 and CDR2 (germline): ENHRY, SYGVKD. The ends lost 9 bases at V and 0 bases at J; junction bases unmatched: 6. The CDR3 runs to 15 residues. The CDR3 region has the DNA TGTGCCATACCGAGCGGGAGATCGAACACCGGGGAGCTGTTTTTT. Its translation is CAIPSGRSNTGELFF.

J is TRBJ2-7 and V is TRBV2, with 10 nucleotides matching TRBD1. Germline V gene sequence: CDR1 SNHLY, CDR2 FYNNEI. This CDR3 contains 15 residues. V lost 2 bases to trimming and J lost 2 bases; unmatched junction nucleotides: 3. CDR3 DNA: TGTGCCAGCAGTGAAAGGACAGGGGGGGCCTACGAGCAGTACTTC. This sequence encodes CASSERTGGAYEQYF.

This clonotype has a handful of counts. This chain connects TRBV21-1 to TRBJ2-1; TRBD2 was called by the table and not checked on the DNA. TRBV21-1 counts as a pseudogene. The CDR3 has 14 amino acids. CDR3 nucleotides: TGTGCCAGCACCCCCGGGACTAGCTCCCATGAGCAGTTCTTC. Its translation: CASTPGTSSHEQFF.

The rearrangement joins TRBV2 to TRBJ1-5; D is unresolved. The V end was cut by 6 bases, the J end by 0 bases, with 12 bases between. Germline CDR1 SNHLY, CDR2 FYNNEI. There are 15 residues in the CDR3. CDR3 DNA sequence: TGTGCCAGCAGGGAGGCCAGCAATAGCAATCAGCCCCAGCATTTT. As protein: CASREASNSNQPQHF.

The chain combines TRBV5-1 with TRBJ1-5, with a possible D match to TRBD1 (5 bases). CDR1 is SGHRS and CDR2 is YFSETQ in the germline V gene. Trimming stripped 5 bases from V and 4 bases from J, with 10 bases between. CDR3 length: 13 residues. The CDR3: CASREGMNQPQHF. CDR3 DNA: TGCGCCAGCAGAGAGGGGATGAATCAGCCCCAGCATTTT.

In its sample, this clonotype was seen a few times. CDR3 residues: CSAEETGTEAFF. CDR3 nucleotides: TGCAGTGCTGAAGAGACGGGCACTGAAGCTTTCTTT. The rearrangement joins TRBV20-1 to TRBJ1-1; D is undetermined. Trimming took off 5 bases at V and 4 bases at J, with 11 bases between the two ends. The germline V gene encodes CDR1 DFQATT and CDR2 SNEGSKA (reference sequence). The CDR3 length is 12 residues.

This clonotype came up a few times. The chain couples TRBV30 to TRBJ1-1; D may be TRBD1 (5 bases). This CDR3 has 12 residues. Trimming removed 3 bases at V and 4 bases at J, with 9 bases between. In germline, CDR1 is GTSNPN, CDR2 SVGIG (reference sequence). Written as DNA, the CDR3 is TGTGCCTGGAGGGCAGGGCCCACTGAAGCTTTCTTT. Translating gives CAWRAGPTEAFF.

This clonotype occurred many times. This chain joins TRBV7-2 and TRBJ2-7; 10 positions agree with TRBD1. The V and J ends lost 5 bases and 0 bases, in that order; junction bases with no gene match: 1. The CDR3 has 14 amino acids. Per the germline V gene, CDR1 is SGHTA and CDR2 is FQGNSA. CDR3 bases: TGTGCCAGCAGCCGGACAGGGGGCTCCTACGAGCAGTACTTC. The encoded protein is CASSRTGGSYEQYF.

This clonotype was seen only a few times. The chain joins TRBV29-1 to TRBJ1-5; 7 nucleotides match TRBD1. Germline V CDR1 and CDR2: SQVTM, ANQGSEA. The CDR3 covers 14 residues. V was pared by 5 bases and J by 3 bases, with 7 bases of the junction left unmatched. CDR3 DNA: TGCAGCGTTTCCGGCGGGACAGACAATCAGCCCCAGCATTTT. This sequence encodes CSVSGGTDNQPQHF.